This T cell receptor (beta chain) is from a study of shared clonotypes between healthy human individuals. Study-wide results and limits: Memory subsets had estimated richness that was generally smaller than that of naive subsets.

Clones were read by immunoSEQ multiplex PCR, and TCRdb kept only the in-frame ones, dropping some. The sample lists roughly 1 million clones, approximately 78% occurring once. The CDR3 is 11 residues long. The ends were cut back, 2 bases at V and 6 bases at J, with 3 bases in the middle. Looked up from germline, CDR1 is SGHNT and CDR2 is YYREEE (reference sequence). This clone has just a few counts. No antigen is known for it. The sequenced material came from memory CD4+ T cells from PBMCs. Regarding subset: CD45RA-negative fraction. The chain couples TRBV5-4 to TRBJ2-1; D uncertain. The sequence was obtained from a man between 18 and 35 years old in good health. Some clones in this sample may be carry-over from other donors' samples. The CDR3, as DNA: TGTGCCAGCAGCTTAGCCAATGAGCAGTTCTTC. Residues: CASSLANEQFF.